This T cell receptor beta chain was obtained from a study of immune heterogeneity within non-small cell lung tumors. Bulk tumor genomic DNA, 450 to 600 ng per sample, was the template. During surgery, several far-apart biopsies were obtained from every primary tumor. Curative surgery was undertaken by patients, who had untreated, newly diagnosed non-small cell lung cancer. The germline V gene encodes CDR1 MNHNS and CDR2 SASEGT. The CDR3 has 13 amino acids. The germline V and J ends were trimmed by 4 bases and 5 bases, with 9 bases remaining between them. In a multiplex PCR, 32 V and 13 J primers amplified TCR beta CDR3. MiXCR was run by TCRdb on the multiplex PCR reads, yielding one entry per CDR3 protein. The table lists 2,500 to 3,000 distinct CDR3 sequences, 26% of them singletons. Sample share makes this clonotype medium-sized.

The receptor was isolated from a man aged 50 to 59 with non-small cell lung cancer. The chain recombines TRBV6-1 with TRBJ1-5; D is possibly TRBD1 (5 bases). Sequenced sample: lung tumor tissue. CDR3 DNA sequence: TGTGCCAGCAGTGCGGAGGGGTATCAGCCCCAGCATTTT. Protein: CASSAEGYQPQHF.